This T cell receptor (beta chain) comes out of a study of blood T cell repertoires in COVID-19. On the study more broadly: From the United States, Italy and Spain came samples of acute and convalescent COVID-19. T cells, B-cell-depleted T cells, or PBMCs supplied cDNA or gDNA.

Original analysis: Amplification with reference gene primers provided the estimates of nucleated cell counts. Sequencing used immunoSEQ multiplex PCR; TCRdb keeps in-frame clones, though not all of them. V and J calls and clone size follow that table, whereas D and trimming were derived from the DNA. The table records tens of thousands of clones, approximately 88% of them present only once. The junction had 3 bases not matched to a gene; V was cut back by 7 bases and J by 5 bases. This CDR3 region has 13 residues. Per the germline V gene, CDR1 is MDHEN and CDR2 is SYDVKM. The chain combines TRBV28 with TRBJ2-1, with 9 bases aligning to TRBD1. This receptor was taken from a man in his fifties with acute or convalescent COVID-19. Sequenced input: peripheral blood. CDR3 loop: CASIRTGDNEQFF. CDR3 bases: TGTGCCAGCATCCGGACAGGGGACAATGAGCAGTTCTTC.